The present TCR beta chain was sequenced within a study of T cell responses to AZD1222 COVID-19 vaccine. Sequencing used immunoSEQ multiplex PCR; TCRdb keeps in-frame clones, though not all of them. Among about 130,000 clones listed, 88% were seen once. As concerns this clone: Its cognate antigen is unknown.

Germline V gene data show CDR1 as MDHEN and CDR2 as SYDVKM. V was pared by 2 bases and J by 13 bases, with 18 bases between. This CDR3 comprises 13 residues. Study-wide points: Targeting of unmutated variant regions was reportedly seen in nearly half of spike-specific TCRs. Among the donors, most were white British and more were female, and clonal diversity was possibly underestimated. Breadth and depth of Spike-specific TCRs rose after two AZD1222 doses. At 160-218 and 743-854, vaccine-associated CD4 TCRs were dominant, and they spanned spike.

The source material was peripheral blood, sampled on day 0 of MenACWY control vaccination. This clonotype was sampled from an adult in good health. The chain employs TRBV28 and TRBJ2-7; D gene ambiguous. The CDR3 sequence is CASSLVARRVVYF. The CDR3 DNA reads TGTGCCAGCAGTTTAGTTGCCCGCCGGGTTGTCTACTTC.